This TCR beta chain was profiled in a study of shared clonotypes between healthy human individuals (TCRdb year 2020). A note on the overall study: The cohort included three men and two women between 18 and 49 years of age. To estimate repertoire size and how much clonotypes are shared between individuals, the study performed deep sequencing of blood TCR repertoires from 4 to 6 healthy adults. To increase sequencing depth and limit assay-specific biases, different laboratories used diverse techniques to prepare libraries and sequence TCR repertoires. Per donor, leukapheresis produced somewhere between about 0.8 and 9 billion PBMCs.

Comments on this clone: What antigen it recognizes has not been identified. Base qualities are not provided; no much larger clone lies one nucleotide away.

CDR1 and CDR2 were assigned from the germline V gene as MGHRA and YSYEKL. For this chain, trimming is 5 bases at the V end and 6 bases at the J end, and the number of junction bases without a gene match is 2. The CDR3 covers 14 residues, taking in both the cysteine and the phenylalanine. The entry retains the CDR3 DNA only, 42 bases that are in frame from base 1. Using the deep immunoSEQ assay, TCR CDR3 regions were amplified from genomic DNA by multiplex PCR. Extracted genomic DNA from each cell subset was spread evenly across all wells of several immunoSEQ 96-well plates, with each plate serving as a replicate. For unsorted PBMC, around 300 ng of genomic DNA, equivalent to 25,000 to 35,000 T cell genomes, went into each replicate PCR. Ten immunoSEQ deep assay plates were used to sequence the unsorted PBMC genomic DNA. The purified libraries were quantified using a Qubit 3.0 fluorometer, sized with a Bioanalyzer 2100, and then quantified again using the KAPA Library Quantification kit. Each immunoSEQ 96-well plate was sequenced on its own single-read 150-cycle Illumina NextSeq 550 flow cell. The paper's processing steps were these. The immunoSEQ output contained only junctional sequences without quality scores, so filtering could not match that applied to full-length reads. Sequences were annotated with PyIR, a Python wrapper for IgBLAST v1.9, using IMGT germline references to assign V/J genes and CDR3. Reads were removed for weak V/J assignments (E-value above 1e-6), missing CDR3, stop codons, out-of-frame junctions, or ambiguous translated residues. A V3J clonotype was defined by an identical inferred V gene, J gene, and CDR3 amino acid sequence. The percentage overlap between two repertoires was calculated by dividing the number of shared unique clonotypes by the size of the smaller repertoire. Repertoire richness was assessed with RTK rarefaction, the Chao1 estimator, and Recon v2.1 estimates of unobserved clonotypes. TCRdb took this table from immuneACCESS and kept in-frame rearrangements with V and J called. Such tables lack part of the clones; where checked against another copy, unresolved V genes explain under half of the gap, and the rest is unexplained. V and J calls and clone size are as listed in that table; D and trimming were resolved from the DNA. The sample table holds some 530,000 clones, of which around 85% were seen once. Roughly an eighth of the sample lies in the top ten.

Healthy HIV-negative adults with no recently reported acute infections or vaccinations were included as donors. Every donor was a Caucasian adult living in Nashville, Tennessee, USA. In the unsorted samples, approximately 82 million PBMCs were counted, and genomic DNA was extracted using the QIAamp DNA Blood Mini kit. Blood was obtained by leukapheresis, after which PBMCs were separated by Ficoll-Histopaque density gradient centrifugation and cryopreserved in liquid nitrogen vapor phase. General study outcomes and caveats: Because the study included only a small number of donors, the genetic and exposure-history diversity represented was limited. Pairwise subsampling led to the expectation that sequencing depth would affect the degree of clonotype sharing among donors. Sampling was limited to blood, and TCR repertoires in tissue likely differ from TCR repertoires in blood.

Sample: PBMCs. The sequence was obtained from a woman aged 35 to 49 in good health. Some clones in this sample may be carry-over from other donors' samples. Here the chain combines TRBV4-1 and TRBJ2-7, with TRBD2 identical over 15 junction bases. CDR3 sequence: CASSRGLAGGEQYF. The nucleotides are TGCGCCAGCAGCAGGGGACTAGCGGGAGGCGAGCAGTACTTC.